These T cell receptor beta chains were read from a single sample in a study of blood T cell repertoires in COVID-19. Profiled with immunoSEQ multiplex PCR; TCRdb holds only in-frame clones, not every one. Of approximately 160,000 clones in the sample, about three quarters are singletons; the top ten hold roughly 2.8%. The material sequenced was peripheral blood. Receptor source: a man aged 65 to 85 with acute or convalescent COVID-19. Both conserved end residues are part of each CDR3. The D gene is left open where the match is weak. Rows may omit the clone size; those that give it use once, few, many or a size class.

D: TRBD1; J: TRBJ2-7; V: TRBV5-1; size: -; DNA: TGCGCCAGCAGCTTAGGACAGGGGAGGAATCAGCAGTACTTC; CDR3: CASSLGQGRNQQYF
D: TRBD1; J: TRBJ1-2; V: TRBV20-1; size: few; DNA: TGCAGTGCTAGTCCCCAGGGGGCGCGAGGCTACACCTTC; CDR3: CSASPQGARGYTF
D: TRBD1; J: TRBJ2-5; V: TRBV18; size: -; DNA: TGTGCCAGCTCACCATGGCAGGGGGTGGAAGAGACCCAGTACTTC; CDR3: CASSPWQGVEETQYF
D: TRBD1; J: TRBJ1-1; V: TRBV11-3; size: -; DNA: TGTGCCAGCAGCACCCGACAGGGTTGGGACACTGAAGCTTTCTTT; CDR3: CASSTRQGWDTEAFF
D: -; J: TRBJ1-2; V: TRBV27; size: -; DNA: TGTGCCAGCATGTCAGGGGTCCATGGCTACACCTTC; CDR3: CASMSGVHGYTF
D: -; J: TRBJ2-1; V: TRBV9; size: -; DNA: TGTGCCAGCAGCGTAGATTGGGTTTCGGGCCTTGGAGGTGTTGAGCAGTTCTTC; CDR3: CASSVDWVSGLGGVEQFF
D: TRBD1; J: TRBJ1-5; V: TRBV2; size: -; DNA: TGTGCCAGCAGTCGCGACCCGGGACAGGGTCAGCCCCAGCATTTT; CDR3: CASSRDPGQGQPQHF
D: -; J: TRBJ2-3; V: TRBV24-1; size: -; DNA: TGTGCCACCAGTGATGGGGCCTTTACAGATACGCAGTATTTT; CDR3: CATSDGAFTDTQYF
D: TRBD2; J: TRBJ2-7; V: TRBV7-8; size: -; DNA: TGTGCCAGCAGCTTAGCCCCATGGGGCTCAGCGGGGGGCTCCTACGAGCAGTACTTC; CDR3: CASSLAPWGSAGGSYEQYF
D: TRBD2; J: TRBJ2-7; V: TRBV11-2; size: -; DNA: TGTGCCAGCAGCTCAAGACTAGCGGGGGTGTCCTACGAGCAGTACTTC; CDR3: CASSSRLAGVSYEQYF
D: -; J: TRBJ2-2; V: TRBV19; size: -; DNA: TGTGCCAGTAGTATAGACAGATCGAACACCGGGGAGCTGTTTTTT; CDR3: CASSIDRSNTGELFF
D: TRBD2; J: TRBJ2-7; V: TRBV3-1/TRBV3-2; size: once; DNA: TGTGCCAGCAGCCAAATAAGCGGGGGGACCGCTGGGGAGCAGTACTTC; CDR3: CASSQISGGTAGEQYF
D: -; J: TRBJ2-7; V: TRBV19; size: -; DNA: TGTGCCAGTAGGGGGACATTCGCTAGCTCCTACGAGCAGTACTTC; CDR3: CASRGTFASSYEQYF
D: -; J: TRBJ1-2; V: TRBV19; size: -; DNA: TGTGCCAGTAGTATAGAAGGGGGAGCTGGCTACACCTTC; CDR3: CASSIEGGAGYTF
D: -; J: TRBJ1-2; V: TRBV10-3; size: -; DNA: TGTGCCATTAAGGACAGCTCTAACTATGGCTACACCTTC; CDR3: CAIKDSSNYGYTF
D: -; J: TRBJ2-2; V: TRBV4-3; size: -; DNA: TGCGCCAGCAGCCAAGAATGGAGGGGCACGAACACCGGGGAGCTGTTTTTT; CDR3: CASSQEWRGTNTGELFF
D: TRBD1; J: TRBJ1-2; V: TRBV6-2/TRBV6-3; size: -; DNA: TGTGCCAGCAGTGGGACAGGGCGAACTAACTATGGCTACACCTTC; CDR3: CASSGTGRTNYGYTF
D: -; J: TRBJ2-6; V: TRBV7-3; size: -; DNA: TGTGCCAGCAGCTACGGGTTAGGGGCCAACGTCCTGACTTTC; CDR3: CASSYGLGANVLTF
D: TRBD2; J: TRBJ2-1; V: TRBV24-1; size: -; DNA: TGTGCCACCAGTGAGCGGACTAGCGGGGTTATCAATGAGCAGTTCTTC; CDR3: CATSERTSGVINEQFF
D: TRBD1; J: TRBJ1-2; V: TRBV27; size: -; DNA: TGTGCCAGCAGTTCTCAGGGGGCCAATAACTATGGCTACACCTTC; CDR3: CASSSQGANNYGYTF
D: TRBD1; J: TRBJ1-4; V: TRBV28; size: -; DNA: TGTGCCAGCTCTAGCGACCGGGACAGCAAATTTTCGGAAAAACTGTTTTTT; CDR3: CASSSDRDSKFSEKLFF
D: TRBD2; J: TRBJ2-5; V: TRBV7-9; size: -; DNA: TGTGCCAGCAGCTTAAGACGGAGGACTAGCGGACAAGAGACCCAGTACTTC; CDR3: CASSLRRRTSGQETQYF
D: TRBD2; J: TRBJ2-5; V: TRBV5-1; size: many; DNA: TGCGCCAGCAGCTTGGGAGGGACTAGCGGGAAGGAGACCCAGTACTTC; CDR3: CASSLGGTSGKETQYF
D: TRBD2; J: TRBJ2-1; V: TRBV7-8; size: -; DNA: TGTGCCAGCAGCTTTGATAGCGGGAGAAGAAACAATGAGCAGTTCTTC; CDR3: CASSFDSGRRNNEQFF
D: -; J: TRBJ1-1; V: TRBV6-5; size: -; DNA: TGTGCCAGCAGTAGGAGAGAGAACACTGAAGCTTTCTTT; CDR3: CASSRRENTEAFF
D: -; J: TRBJ1-1; V: TRBV7-9; size: -; DNA: TGTGCCAGCAGCCGCGACGGGCGGGGCACTGAAGCTTTCTTT; CDR3: CASSRDGRGTEAFF
D: -; J: TRBJ2-7; V: TRBV27; size: once; DNA: TGTGCCAGCAGTTTTCAAGGACAGGAGCAGTACTTC; CDR3: CASSFQGQEQYF
D: -; J: TRBJ1-1; V: TRBV6-5; size: -; DNA: TGTGCCAGCGGCCCAGGGATCCCTGAAGCTTTCTTT; CDR3: CASGPGIPEAFF
D: -; J: TRBJ1-1; V: TRBV27; size: -; DNA: TGTGCCAGCAGTCTCGGGACACCGAACACTGAAGCTTTCTTT; CDR3: CASSLGTPNTEAFF
D: -; J: TRBJ2-7; V: TRBV4-3; size: -; DNA: TGCGCCAGCAGCCAAGAACGAGGCAGATCTCTCAACGAGCAGTACTTC; CDR3: CASSQERGRSLNEQYF
D: TRBD1; J: TRBJ1-5; V: TRBV19; size: -; DNA: TGTGCCATCTCCGGGACAGTTAGCAATCAGCCCCAGCATTTT; CDR3: CAISGTVSNQPQHF
D: TRBD2; J: TRBJ2-3; V: TRBV15; size: -; DNA: TGTGCCACCAGCAGAGATGGGATAGCGGGGGGCCGCACAGATACGCAGTATTTT; CDR3: CATSRDGIAGGRTDTQYF
D: TRBD1; J: TRBJ2-1; V: TRBV5-1; size: -; DNA: TGCGCCAGCAGCGGGCCTCTCCAGGGGGCGAAGAATGAGCAGTTCTTC; CDR3: CASSGPLQGAKNEQFF
D: TRBD1; J: TRBJ1-2; V: TRBV3-1/TRBV3-2; size: -; DNA: TGTGCCAGCAGCCACGGGACAGGGACCGGTGGCTACACCTTC; CDR3: CASSHGTGTGGYTF
D: TRBD1; J: TRBJ1-4; V: TRBV9; size: -; DNA: TGTGCCAGCAGCGTAGAGACAGGGGGGGATGAAAAACTGTTTTTT; CDR3: CASSVETGGDEKLFF
D: TRBD2; J: TRBJ2-1; V: TRBV24-1; size: once; DNA: TGTGCCACCAGTGAGCTAGCGGGGGGCTACAATGAGCAGTTCTTC; CDR3: CATSELAGGYNEQFF
D: -; J: TRBJ1-5; V: TRBV29-1; size: -; DNA: TGCAGCGTTTTAGCTGGGACAATCGATAGCAATCAGCCCCAGCATTTT; CDR3: CSVLAGTIDSNQPQHF
D: TRBD1; J: TRBJ1-2; V: TRBV24-1; size: -; DNA: TGTGCCACCAGTGATCCCGCCTCAGGGGGTTGGTATGGCTACACCTTC; CDR3: CATSDPASGGWYGYTF
D: TRBD1; J: TRBJ2-1; V: TRBV27; size: -; DNA: TGTGCCAGCAGAACCGGGACAGGGGGTTGGGATGAGCAGTTCTTC; CDR3: CASRTGTGGWDEQFF
D: -; J: TRBJ2-3; V: TRBV7-9; size: -; DNA: TGTGCCAGCAGCCTTCTGAGCACAGATACGCAGTATTTT; CDR3: CASSLLSTDTQYF
D: TRBD1; J: TRBJ2-7; V: TRBV11-3; size: -; DNA: TGTGCCAGCAGGCCGGGACAGGGGGCCGTCGAGCAGTACTTC; CDR3: CASRPGQGAVEQYF
D: TRBD2; J: TRBJ2-3; V: TRBV2; size: -; DNA: TGTGCCAGCAACGGACTAGGTGGGGATACGCAGTATTTT; CDR3: CASNGLGGDTQYF
D: TRBD1; J: TRBJ1-1; V: TRBV5-1; size: -; DNA: TGCGCCAGCAGCTTGGGTGGACAGGGGATGAACACTGAAGCTTTCTTT; CDR3: CASSLGGQGMNTEAFF
D: -; J: TRBJ2-2; V: TRBV6-5; size: -; DNA: TGTGCCAGCAGTTATAAGCGGACCCCGAACACCGGGGAGCTGTTTTTT; CDR3: CASSYKRTPNTGELFF
D: TRBD2; J: TRBJ2-3; V: TRBV19; size: -; DNA: TGTGCCAGTACCACTAGCGGGGATAACACAGATACGCAGTATTTT; CDR3: CASTTSGDNTDTQYF
D: TRBD1; J: TRBJ1-3; V: TRBV10-3; size: -; DNA: TGTGCCATCAGCCCCGACAGGGCTGGGAGAAACACCATATATTTT; CDR3: CAISPDRAGRNTIYF
D: -; J: TRBJ2-3; V: TRBV18; size: -; DNA: TGTGCCAGCTCACCAATGGGGAGAAGCACAGATACGCAGTATTTT; CDR3: CASSPMGRSTDTQYF
D: TRBD2; J: TRBJ2-1; V: TRBV14; size: -; DNA: TGTGCCAGCAGCCAAGCCCCGGGACTAGCGGGGAGCAATGAGCAGTTCTTC; CDR3: CASSQAPGLAGSNEQFF